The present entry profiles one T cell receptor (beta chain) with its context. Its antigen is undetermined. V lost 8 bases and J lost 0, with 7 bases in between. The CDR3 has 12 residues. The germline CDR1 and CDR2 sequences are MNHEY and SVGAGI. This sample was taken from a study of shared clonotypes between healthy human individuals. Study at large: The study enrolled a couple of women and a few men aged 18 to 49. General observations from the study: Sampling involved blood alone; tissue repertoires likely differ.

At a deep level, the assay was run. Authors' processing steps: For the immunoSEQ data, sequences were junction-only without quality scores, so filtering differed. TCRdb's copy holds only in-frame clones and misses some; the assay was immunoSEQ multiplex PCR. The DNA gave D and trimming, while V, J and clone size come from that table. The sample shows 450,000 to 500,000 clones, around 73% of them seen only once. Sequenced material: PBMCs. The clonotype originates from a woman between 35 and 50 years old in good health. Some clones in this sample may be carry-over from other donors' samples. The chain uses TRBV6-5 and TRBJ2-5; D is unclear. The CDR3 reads CASGNYQETQYF. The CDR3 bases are TGTGCCAGCGGAAATTACCAAGAGACCCAGTACTTC.